This T cell receptor (beta chain) was retrieved from a study of OX40 agonist ivuxolimab in advanced cancers. Notes on the research overall: Ivuxolimab was an agonistic, fully human IgG2 monoclonal antibody directed against OX40 (CD134), a costimulatory receptor. Intravenous ivuxolimab was administered to patients every 2 weeks at six dose levels: 0.01, 0.1, 0.3, 1.5, 3 and 10 mg/kg. Among the roughly 52 dose-escalation patients, 19 had hepatocellular carcinoma, roughly 15 melanoma, 9 renal cell carcinoma and 9 head and neck cancer. A male proportion of 75% to 85% and a mean age of approximately 61 years, ranging from about 20 to 85, were recorded for the dose-escalation cohort. Patients were allowed to have had prior anti-PD-1, anti-PD-L1 or anti-CTLA-4 therapy, and 40% of the dose-escalation patients had previously received checkpoint inhibitors. Partial responses occurred in three dose-escalation patients: two with cutaneous melanoma and one with hepatocellular carcinoma. Peripheral TCRbeta sequencing was intended to test whether TCR sequence diversity was altered and clonal T-cell expansion was caused by ivuxolimab. The monotherapy dose-escalation portion (N of about 49 patients) of the phase I ivuxolimab trial is reported in the paper. The paper's findings and limits, for the study overall: After ivuxolimab, CD8+ T cells had more expanded clones than CD4+ T cells on average. Clonal expansion of both CD4+ and CD8+ blood T cells was observed from baseline to week 6 at doses 0.1 to 3.0 mg/kg. In the 0.1-3.0 mg/kg groups, partial responders had among the lowest normalized peripheral clonal expansion, particularly in CD8+ T cells. Low levels of normalized T-cell clonal expansion were also seen in some patients who did not respond. Which antigens the clonally expanded peripheral T cells were specific for was not determined.

The trim is 7 bases for V and 2 bases for J, with a gap of 11 bases between the germline ends. From cysteine to phenylalanine, the CDR3 is 13 amino acids long. This entry keeps only the CDR3 DNA: 39 bases, framed from base 1. For CDR1 and CDR2, the germline V gene lists SGHTA and FQGNSA. Patients with autoimmune disease history or receiving systemic immunosuppression were excluded from the trial. In every dose cohort, peripheral blood was drawn for TCR sequencing at baseline, cycle 4 day 1, and cycle 7 day 1. Samples were obtained from an open-label, multicenter, first-in-human phase I dose-escalation trial of ivuxolimab. The trial enrolled adults with locally advanced or metastatic head and neck squamous cell, hepatocellular, melanoma or renal cell carcinoma. Before TCR sequencing, CD4+ T cells and CD8+ T cells from peripheral blood were sorted into separate populations. Genomic DNA was extracted from sorted cells for sequencing of the TCRbeta CDR3 region. The immunoSEQ Assay was used for sequencing of TCRbeta CDR3 regions. TCRdb provides this immuneACCESS table in a form limited to in-frame rearrangements. Some clones are lacking; in checked studies, under half of them reflect an unresolved V gene, and why the rest are absent is not known. The sample records over 30,000 clones, approximately 89% of which are singletons. The biggest ten clones account for approximately 0.9% of the sample.

A note on this clone: Its antigen specificity is not known. One base away there is no much larger clone; base qualities are not given.

Sequencing used CD4+ or CD8+ T cells sorted from blood, obtained in a trial of the OX40 agonist ivuxolimab. This receptor was obtained from an adult with an advanced solid tumor such as melanoma, head and neck, liver or kidney cancer. This sequence uses TRBV7-2 and TRBJ2-5; the D gene identity is not certain. The CDR3 region has the sequence CASTSQMQETQYF. The nucleotide sequence reads TGTGCCAGCACCTCCCAGATGCAAGAGACCCAGTACTTC.